Listed below are T cell receptor beta chains from one sample, sequenced in a study of control samples from healthy donors and cancer patients. Sequencing was performed with immunoSEQ multiplex PCR; in TCRdb, only in-frame clones are kept and a portion is missing. In the table there are 130,000 to 150,000 clones, 80% to 95% of which are singletons. Sequenced material: blood. The receptors derive from a man aged 25-45 years in good health. CDR3s include the opening cysteine and the closing phenylalanine or tryptophan. Each record gives: D gene, clone size, CDR3 length, J gene, V gene, CDR3 protein, CDR3 DNA. D genes are given only for firm matches. Clone size is given for some rows only: seen once, a few or many times, or a class if the clone is expanded.

>TRBD1|.|13|TRBJ1-1|TRBV15
CATSSHRGPEAFF
TGTGCCACCAGCAGCCACAGGGGTCCTGAAGCTTTCTTT
>.|.|13|TRBJ1-1|TRBV28
CASTLSQNTEAFF
TGTGCCAGCACCCTCAGCCAAAACACTGAAGCTTTCTTT
>TRBD2|.|18|TRBJ2-3|TRBV6-1
CASSEEGLAGNWADTQYF
TGTGCCAGCAGTGAAGAGGGACTAGCGGGGAATTGGGCAGATACGCAGTATTTT
>TRBD2|.|17|TRBJ2-2|TRBV3-1/TRBV3-2
CASRGRSGGANTGELFF
TGTGCCAGCAGAGGAAGAAGCGGGGGGGCGAACACCGGGGAGCTGTTTTTT
>TRBD2|many|18|TRBJ2-7|TRBV5-1
CASSLAWRGGALLFEQYF
TGCGCCAGCAGCTTGGCCTGGCGGGGGGGTGCACTACTATTCGAGCAGTACTTC
>.|.|14|TRBJ1-6|TRBV4-1
CASSQQGPNSPLHF
TGCGCCAGCAGCCAACAGGGTCCTAATTCACCCCTCCACTTT
>TRBD1|.|14|TRBJ2-7|TRBV5-1
CASSSGTGEREQYF
TGCGCCAGCAGCTCCGGGACAGGGGAGCGCGAGCAGTACTTC
>.|.|8|TRBJ1-1|TRBV20-1
CSAAQAFF
TGCAGTGCTGCTCAAGCTTTCTTT
>TRBD1|.|14|TRBJ2-3|TRBV20-1
CSASPGQATDTQYF
TGCAGTGCTAGTCCGGGACAGGCCACAGATACGCAGTATTTT
>.|.|11|TRBJ2-7|TRBV20-1
CSALEEARQYF
TGCAGTGCCTTGGAAGAGGCTCGGCAGTACTTC
>.|.|11|TRBJ2-2|TRBV18
CASSRTGELFF
TGTGCCAGCTCCCGAACCGGGGAGCTGTTTTTT
>.|.|15|TRBJ1-2|TRBV1
CTSSLDRGRRSGYTF
TGCACCAGCAGCCTTGACAGGGGGCGAAGAAGTGGCTACACCTTC
>.|.|11|TRBJ1-2|TRBV5-1
CASSLNGGSTF
TGCGCCAGCAGCTTAAACGGGGGGAGCACCTTC
>.|.|14|TRBJ1-1|TRBV2
CASREDTAHTEAFF
TGTGCCAGCAGAGAGGACACCGCTCACACTGAAGCTTTCTTT
>.|.|13|TRBJ1-2|TRBV28
CASSLDVGWGYTF
TGTGCCAGCAGTTTAGATGTAGGGTGGGGCTACACCTTC
>.|few|15|TRBJ2-3|TRBV25-1
CASSAQGLGGDTQYF
TGTGCCAGCTCCGCACAGGGGCTCGGGGGAGATACGCAGTATTTT
>TRBD1|.|14|TRBJ1-1|TRBV5-6
CASSFGTVNTEAFF
TGTGCCAGCAGCTTTGGGACAGTGAACACTGAAGCTTTCTTT
>TRBD1|.|13|TRBJ1-3|TRBV11-2
CASSDRGGNTIYF
TGTGCCAGCAGCGACAGGGGTGGAAACACCATATATTTT
>TRBD1|.|14|TRBJ1-5|TRBV29-1
CSVIDREGNQPQHF
TGCAGCGTTATCGACAGGGAGGGCAATCAGCCCCAGCATTTT
>.|.|15|TRBJ1-5|TRBV21-1
CASSSRRDKDQPQHF
TGTGCCAGCAGCTCTCGTCGGGACAAGGATCAGCCCCAGCATTTT
>.|.|11|TRBJ2-1|TRBV2
CASSEVGEQFF
TGTGCCAGCAGTGAAGTAGGAGAGCAGTTCTTC
>.|.|13|TRBJ2-7|TRBV27
CASSVRQFYEQYF
TGTGCCAGCAGTGTGAGACAGTTTTACGAGCAGTACTTC
>.|.|14|TRBJ1-1|TRBV19
CASSPQGQNTEAFF
TGTGCCAGTAGTCCACAGGGACAGAACACTGAAGCTTTCTTT
>.|.|15|TRBJ1-1|TRBV27
CASSLFGGGNTEAFF
TGTGCCAGCAGTTTATTTGGCGGGGGGAACACTGAAGCTTTCTTT
>.|.|12|TRBJ2-3|TRBV18
CASSPLGDTQYF
TGTGCCAGCTCACCCCTAGGCGATACGCAGTATTTT
>.|.|14|TRBJ1-4|TRBV6-5
CASSPDGRNEKLFF
TGTGCCAGCAGTCCCGATGGGCGGAATGAAAAACTGTTTTTT
>TRBD2|.|14|TRBJ2-7|TRBV6-2/TRBV6-3
CASSYAGGRNEQYF
TGTGCCAGCAGTTACGCGGGGGGGCGTAACGAGCAGTACTTC
>TRBD1|.|12|TRBJ1-2|TRBV7-9
CASSPSDRRLTF
TGTGCCAGCAGCCCCTCGGACAGGAGGCTCACCTTC
>.|.|16|TRBJ2-2|TRBV24-1
CATSDYGTANTGELFF
TGTGCCACCAGTGATTATGGGACCGCGAACACCGGGGAGCTGTTTTTT
>.|.|12|TRBJ2-1|TRBV7-9
CASSLWGDEQFF
TGTGCCAGCAGCCTGTGGGGGGATGAGCAGTTCTTC
>TRBD2|.|15|TRBJ2-1|TRBV7-3
CASSDSGSSYNEQFF
TGTGCCAGCAGCGATAGCGGGAGCTCCTACAATGAGCAGTTCTTC
>.|.|14|TRBJ2-7|TRBV7-8
CASSPRGWGHEQYF
TGTGCCAGCAGCCCCCGAGGATGGGGCCACGAGCAGTACTTC
>.|.|16|TRBJ1-2|TRBV10-3
CAISETGTSANYGYTF
TGTGCCATCAGTGAGACAGGGACATCAGCTAACTATGGCTACACCTTC
>TRBD1|.|15|TRBJ1-3|TRBV19
CASSWDRVSGNTIYF
TGTGCCAGTAGCTGGGACAGGGTGTCTGGAAACACCATATATTTT
>.|.|14|TRBJ1-1|TRBV19
CASSPSGALAEAFF
TGTGCCAGTAGTCCAAGTGGGGCCCTCGCTGAAGCTTTCTTT
>.|.|13|TRBJ1-2|TRBV29-1
CSSRGGDSYGYTF
TGCAGCTCCCGAGGGGGGGATAGCTATGGCTACACCTTC
>.|once|15|TRBJ2-4|TRBV6-1
CASSEITVAKNIQYF
TGTGCCAGCAGTGAAATCACAGTAGCCAAAAACATTCAGTACTTC
>.|.|14|TRBJ1-2|TRBV7-8
CASSLSRDSYGYTF
TGTGCCAGCAGCTTATCCCGAGACAGTTATGGCTACACCTTC
>.|.|17|TRBJ1-1|TRBV5-6
CASSPPIGSAFSAEAFF
TGTGCCAGCAGCCCCCCTATAGGTTCAGCATTCTCTGCTGAAGCTTTCTTT
>TRBD1|.|13|TRBJ1-2|TRBV27
CASSLGTGYGYTF
TGTGCCAGCAGTTTAGGGACAGGCTATGGCTACACCTTC
>.|.|14|TRBJ2-7|TRBV6-6
CASSPLAVSYEQYF
TGTGCCAGCAGCCCCCTGGCGGTTTCCTACGAGCAGTACTTC
>TRBD1|.|15|TRBJ2-3|TRBV19
CASSIRGPSTDTQYF
TGTGCCAGTAGTATCAGGGGGCCCAGCACAGATACGCAGTATTTT